The T cell receptor beta chain under discussion was sequenced for a study of radiotherapy plus CTLA-4 blockade in lung cancer listed by TCRdb under 2018. The study in broad terms: Objective responses were observed in 15% to 20% of enrolled patients, and disease control was achieved in less than 40%.

This clone is a singleton in its sample. The target of this receptor is not known. No quality values exist for individual bases; no much larger clone is one base distant. Paper-wide results and their limitations: The strongest predictors of response, as reported, were early dynamic changes in blood T cell clones along with a rise in serum interferon-beta after radiation. After treatment with radiotherapy and ipilimumab, TCR clones that originated in tumors expanded in peripheral blood.

The library was built by means of the immunoSEQ multiplex PCR assay. The clones in this table, taken by TCRdb from immuneACCESS, are in-frame only. Not every clone is retained; where verified, under half of the shortfall comes from an unresolved V gene, and the cause of the rest is unknown. The sample table records about 38,000 clones; 60% to 75% of these occur just once. The ten biggest clones cover about 8.9% of the sample. Focal radiation therapy combined with CTLA-4 blockade (ipilimumab) was tested in patients with chemo-refractory metastatic non-small-cell lung cancer. The germline ends are 7 bases apart after V is trimmed by 0 bases and J by 7 bases. The germline V gene yields SGHAT for CDR1 and FQNNGV for CDR2. The CDR3 contains 13 residues, cysteine and phenylalanine counted. The sequence is cut down to CDR3 DNA, 39 bases in frame from base 1.

This clonotype was obtained from a human donor with non-small cell lung cancer who had stable disease on radiotherapy plus ipilimumab. The sample was peripheral blood, taken from a patient treated with radiotherapy plus ipilimumab. This sequence uses TRBV11-2 and TRBJ1-5; the D gene cannot be resolved reliably. The nucleotide sequence reads as follows: TGTGCCAGCAGCTTAGATCGGGGACAGCCCCAGCATTTT. Translated, this gives CASSLDRGQPQHF.